These T cell receptor beta chains were read from a single sample in a study. Via MiXCR, TCRdb re-called the RT-PCR reads, giving one row per CDR3 protein. Counted here are about 680,000 distinct CDR3 sequences, 12% to 15% occurring once; the ten biggest clones make up 3% to 4.5%. The specimen was memory CD4+ T cells from blood. The receptor source for this set is a female donor in good health, serving as a healthy control. The CDR3 runs from the conserved cysteine through the conserved F or W. A D gene is named only where the DNA matches it firmly. Only some rows state a clone size, as once, few, many or a class for expanded clones.

>11|-|TRBJ2-7|few|TRBV20-1
CSASFQGEQYF
TGCAGTGCTTCCTTTCAGGGGGAGCAGTACTTC
>14|-|TRBJ2-2|-|TRBV24-1
CATSDFNNAGELFF
TGTGCCACCAGTGATTTTAATAACGCCGGGGAGCTGTTTTTT
>13|TRBD1|TRBJ1-1|many|TRBV12-3/TRBV12-4
CASNRGLGTEAFF
TGTGCCAGCAATAGGGGGCTTGGCACTGAAGCTTTCTTT
>15|-|TRBJ2-7|few|TRBV24-1
CATSDPRVGVGEQYF
TGTGCCACCAGTGACCCCAGGGTCGGGGTAGGCGAGCAGTACTTC
>14|-|TRBJ2-5|few|TRBV7-6
CASRGRVERETQYF
TGTGCCAGCAGAGGCAGGGTGGAGAGAGAGACCCAGTACTTC
>15|TRBD2|TRBJ2-2|many|TRBV6-5
CASNPSGRRIGELFF
TGTGCCAGCAACCCTAGCGGGCGTAGGATCGGGGAGCTGTTTTTT
>15|TRBD1|TRBJ2-7|-|TRBV6-6
CASSLRGQGHSEQYF
TGTGCCAGCAGCCTTCGGGGACAGGGCCACTCCGAGCAGTACTTC
>13|-|TRBJ2-7|once|TRBV18
CASSPDEGDEQYF
TGTGCCAGCTCACCGGACGAAGGGGACGAGCAGTACTTC
>17|TRBD1|TRBJ1-3|many|TRBV5-1
CASRLAGQGYSGNTIYF
TGCGCCAGCAGATTAGCCGGACAGGGGTACTCTGGAAACACCATATATTTT
>15|-|TRBJ1-6|few|TRBV7-2
CASSLLVQGNSPLHF
TGTGCCAGCAGCTTATTAGTTCAGGGGAATTCACCCCTCCACTTT
>14|-|TRBJ2-1|few|TRBV9
CASSVEIANNEQFF
TGTGCCAGCAGCGTAGAAATCGCTAACAATGAGCAGTTCTTC
>13|TRBD2|TRBJ2-1|-|TRBV24-1
CATRGTNYNEQFF
TGTGCCACCAGGGGGACTAACTACAATGAGCAGTTCTTC
>13|-|TRBJ1-2|many|TRBV29-1
CSVGGHGSDGYTF
TGCAGCGTTGGGGGACATGGGTCGGATGGCTACACCTTC
>13|-|TRBJ1-5|few|TRBV7-2
CASSFLSGQPQHF
TGTGCCAGCAGCTTTTTAAGTGGTCAGCCCCAGCATTTT
>13|-|TRBJ1-2|many|TRBV7-8
CASSSGGPYGYTF
TGTGCCAGCAGCTCCGGAGGTCCCTATGGCTACACCTTC
>12|-|TRBJ1-2|-|TRBV7-9
CASSLFPHGYTF
TGTGCCAGCAGCTTATTCCCCCATGGCTACACCTTC
>14|-|TRBJ2-7|few|TRBV20-1
CSASPPGTNYEQYF
TGCAGTGCTAGCCCCCCGGGAACCAACTACGAGCAGTACTTC
>16|-|TRBJ2-4|-|TRBV6-5
CASSHGQIFGKNIQYF
TGTGCCAGCAGTCACGGACAGATTTTTGGCAAAAACATTCAGTACTTC
>16|-|TRBJ1-3|few|TRBV7-2
CASSPYSSTSGNTIYF
TGTGCCAGCAGCCCCTACTCCTCCACGTCCGGAAACACCATATATTTT
>14|TRBD1|TRBJ2-7|many|TRBV12-3/TRBV12-4
CASSRQGPDYEQYF
TGTGCCAGCAGTAGACAGGGTCCGGACTACGAGCAGTACTTC